The 23 T cell receptor beta chains given below trace back to one sample, sequenced in a study of blood T cell repertoires in COVID-19 (dated by TCRdb to 2018 to 2021). Library method: the immunoSEQ multiplex PCR assay. TCRdb carries this immuneACCESS record with in-frame sequences only. Its versions omit some clonotypes, under half of them owing to an unresolved V gene in the studies checked, with the rest unexplained. Across this sample there are roughly 160,000 clones, with approximately 82% seen only once. 10% of the sample comes from the top ten. Sequencing was performed on peripheral blood. The source is a woman over 75 with active or convalescent COVID-19.

The chain carries TRBV13 and TRBJ2-7; 15 bases fit TRBD2. Losses at the gene ends were 5 bases for V and 2 bases for J; bases not matched to a gene: 13. Germline V gives CDR1 PRHDT, CDR2 FYEKMQ (reference sequence). The CDR3 extends over 19 amino acids. For the CDR3, the DNA is TGTGCCAGCAGCCATACCCGGACTAGCGGGAGGGCCATGCCCTACGAGCAGTACTTC. Protein sequence: CASSHTRTSGRAMPYEQYF.

The rearrangement uses TRBV6-6 and TRBJ2-6; 8 bases are a match to TRBD1. V was pared by 1 base and J by 4 bases, with 3 bases of the junction left unmatched. Per the germline V gene, CDR1 is MNHNY and CDR2 is SVGAGI (reference sequence). The CDR3 is made up of 16 amino acids. This CDR3 is CASSYFQGAGANVLTF. The CDR3 DNA follows: TGTGCCAGCAGTTACTTCCAGGGGGCCGGGGCCAACGTCCTGACTTTC.

The V gene is TRBV19, the J gene TRBJ2-7, with a tentative D call TRBD1 (5 bases). The CDR3 contains 13 residues. Trimming removed 4 bases from V and 2 bases from J, with 9 bases in between. Germline V lookup: CDR1 LNHDA, CDR2 SQIVND (reference sequence). For the CDR3, the DNA is TGTGCCAGTAGTAAAGGGGCCGCCTACGAGCAGTACTTC. Encoded protein: CASSKGAAYEQYF.

The V and J genes are TRBV9 and TRBJ2-1; TRBD2 matches 9 bases. The CDR3 runs 16 residues. V shed 2 bases and J 6 bases; nucleotides not matched to a gene: 9. Looked up from germline, CDR1 is SGDLS and CDR2 is YYNGEE. The CDR3 DNA sequence: TGTGCCAGCAGCGTCACCGGGACTAGCATCACCAATGAGCAGTTCTTC. Translated, it gives CASSVTGTSITNEQFF.

The chain couples TRBV30 to TRBJ1-1; TRBD1 matches 7 bases. This CDR3 contains 14 residues. In germline, CDR1 is GTSNPN, CDR2 SVGIG (reference sequence). After removal of 2 bases from V and 2 bases from J, the junction contained 5 bases not matched to a gene. CDR3 nucleotides: TGTGCCTGGAGTAGAGGGACAGCCAACACTGAAGCTTTCTTT. The encoded protein is CAWSRGTANTEAFF.

The chain couples TRBV14 to TRBJ2-2; D gene ambiguous. This CDR3 spans 12 amino acids. Looked up from germline, CDR1 is SGHDN and CDR2 is FVKESK. V lost 4 bases and J lost 3, with 3 bases in between. As DNA, the CDR3 is TGTGCCAGCAGCCTATACACCGGGGAGCTGTTTTTT. Protein product: CASSLYTGELFF.

CDR3 region: CASSSGTTYGYTF. The CDR3 DNA is TGTGCCAGCAGTTCCGGGACAACCTATGGCTACACCTTC. This chain links TRBV2 with TRBJ1-2; weak D call: TRBD1 (6 bases). V was clipped by 5 bases and J by 4 bases, with 11 bases between them. CDR3 length equals 13 residues. Germline V lookup: CDR1 SNHLY, CDR2 FYNNEI.

The chain recombines TRBV5-1 with TRBJ2-2, with 8 nucleotides matching TRBD1. The CDR3 covers 16 residues. Germline-derived CDR1 and CDR2 are SGHRS and YFSETQ. The V and J ends lost 0 bases and 11 bases, in that order; junction bases with no gene match: 12. Here the CDR3 reads CASSLGSVAGGGELFF. In DNA, the CDR3 is TGCGCCAGCAGCTTGGGTAGTGTGGCAGGGGGCGGAGAGCTGTTTTTT.

The chain is built from TRBV5-8 and TRBJ1-1, with D perhaps TRBD1 (6 bases). Deletions cut 4 bases from V and 6 bases from J, with 19 bases between. Germline CDR1 SGHTS, CDR2 YDEGEE. The CDR3 is made up of 15 amino acids. CDR3 sequence reads: CASSDRTASLSEAFF. As DNA, the CDR3 is TGTGCCAGCAGCGACCGGACAGCCAGCCTGTCTGAAGCTTTCTTT.

The rearrangement links TRBV4-1 to TRBJ2-1; D not certain. The CDR3 contains 16 residues. V lost 0 bases to trimming and J lost 4 bases, with 13 bases between them. Looked up from germline, CDR1 is MGHRA and CDR2 is YSYEKL. As DNA, the CDR3 is TGCGCCAGCAGCCAAGACTCGGCAGGAACATACAATGAGCAGTTCTTC. Its translation: CASSQDSAGTYNEQFF.

In its sample, this clone was seen once. The chain has TRBV7-8 and TRBJ1-2, with no clear D. Between the trimmed V and J ends, which lost 5 bases and 4 bases, there was a span of 14 bases. Germline-derived CDR1 and CDR2 are SGHVS and FQNEAQ. This CDR3 has 14 amino acids. This chain's CDR3 is CASSAYRESYGYTF. DNA for the CDR3: TGTGCCAGCAGCGCCTATAGGGAGAGCTATGGCTACACCTTC.

This clone came up many times. The genes are TRBV24-1 and TRBJ1-4; D is unclear. The V gene's germline CDR1 is KGHDR and CDR2 SFDVKD. Trimming shortened V by 4 bases and J by 8 bases, and 16 bases separated the two germline ends. There are 15 residues in the CDR3. CDR3 loop: CATSDNGGGDEKLFF. CDR3 nucleotides: TGTGCCACCAGTGACAACGGCGGCGGAGACGAAAAACTGTTTTTT.

The chain carries TRBV18 and TRBJ2-3; D is undetermined. The CDR3 is made up of 15 amino acids. In germline, CDR1 is KGHSH, CDR2 LQKENI. Trimming stripped 4 bases from V and 0 bases from J, with 11 bases between. CDR3 sequence reads: CASSQSGASTDTQYF. The CDR3 bases are TGTGCCAGCTCACAATCGGGTGCTAGCACAGATACGCAGTATTTT.

The table lists this clone with a few counts. This chain joins TRBV28 and TRBJ1-6; possible D gene TRBD1, 5 bases. V was pared by 4 bases and J by 16 bases, with 23 bases between. CDR1 is MDHEN and CDR2 is SYDVKM in the germline V gene. The CDR3 spans 15 residues. Written as DNA, the CDR3 is TGTGCCAGCAGTTCCCTTGGCAGGGAAGCCTTTTTTCTCCACTTT. Amino acid sequence: CASSSLGREAFFLHF.

The CDR3 nucleotides are TGTGCCAGCAAAAGCGGTGGAGGGACCCAGTACTTC. Translated, it gives CASKSGGGTQYF. This chain uses TRBV6-5 with TRBJ2-5; D is perhaps TRBD2 (5 bases). Germline CDR1 MNHEY, CDR2 SVGAGI. This CDR3 comprises 12 residues. Deletions cut 7 bases from V and 7 bases from J, with 13 bases between.

This chain uses TRBV28 with TRBJ1-3; 7 nucleotides line up with TRBD1. V shed 2 bases and J 1 base; nucleotides not matched to a gene: 5. The CDR3 runs to 16 residues. Germline-derived CDR1 and CDR2 are MDHEN and SYDVKM. The CDR3 protein is CASSLDQGVSGNTIYF. For the CDR3, the DNA is TGTGCCAGCAGTTTAGACCAGGGGGTATCTGGAAACACCATATATTTT.

This clone has more than one count but fewer than ten. V is TRBV5-1 and J is TRBJ2-1, with 7 bases lining up with TRBD1. V lost 4 bases to trimming and J lost 3 bases; unmatched junction nucleotides: 7. Per the germline V gene, CDR1 is SGHRS and CDR2 is YFSETQ. The CDR3 sequence is 15 residues long. The CDR3 here is CASSPTGDNYNEQFF. In DNA form, the CDR3 reads TGCGCCAGCAGCCCAACAGGGGATAACTACAATGAGCAGTTCTTC.

The chain recombines TRBV19 with TRBJ2-6, with 9 nucleotides matching TRBD1. The germline V gene has CDR1 LNHDA and CDR2 SQIVND (reference sequence). V shed 5 bases, J shed 0 bases, and the junction held 5 bases outside the gene matches. The CDR3 extends over 17 amino acids. Here the CDR3 reads CASSGTGTSSGANVLTF. CDR3 sequence (DNA): TGTGCCAGTAGTGGGACAGGGACGAGCTCTGGGGCCAACGTCCTGACTTTC.

The chain uses TRBV5-1 and TRBJ2-2; 11 positions agree with TRBD2. The J segment lost 4 bases and the V segment lost 2 bases, leaving 4 bases of the junction unmatched. The CDR3 length is 16 residues. The germline V gene encodes CDR1 SGHRS and CDR2 YFSETQ. CDR3 region: CASSFLAGGVTGELFF. The CDR3 region has the DNA TGCGCCAGCAGCTTCTTAGCGGGAGGGGTCACCGGGGAGCTGTTTTTT.

The chain joins TRBV5-6 to TRBJ2-3, with TRBD2 identical over 11 bases. The ends lost 2 bases at V and 5 bases at J; junction bases unmatched: 7. This CDR3 has 16 residues. The V gene's germline CDR1 is SGHDT and CDR2 YYEEEE. The DNA for the CDR3 is TGTGCCAGCAGCTTCTACCGCGGACTAGCGGGAGATACGCAGTATTTT. Its translation: CASSFYRGLAGDTQYF. The whole variable domain, filled in from reference TRBV5-6 and TRBJ2-3, reads DAGVTQSPTHLIKTRGQQVTLRCSPKSGHDTVSWYQQALGQGPQFIFQYYEEEERQRGNFPDRFSGHQFPNYSSELNVNALLLGDSALYLCASSFYRGLAGDTQYFGPGTRLTVL.

V is TRBV21-1 and J is TRBJ2-7; the D segment call TRBD1 is taken from the table without a DNA check. TRBV21-1 is deemed a pseudogene. The length of the CDR3 is 12 residues. DNA of the CDR3: TGTGCCAACGACAGGAGCTCCTACGAGCAGTACTTC. The encoded protein is CANDRSSYEQYF.

This clone was recorded only once. The gene calls are TRBV28 and TRBJ1-4, with 8 bases identical to TRBD1. The CDR3 runs 15 residues. Germline V gives CDR1 MDHEN, CDR2 SYDVKM. The V and J ends lost 5 bases and 3 bases, in that order; junction bases with no gene match: 5. As DNA, the CDR3 is TGTGCCAGCAGTAGGACAGGGAGGGCTAATGAAAAACTGTTTTTT. Translation gives CASSRTGRANEKLFF.

The V call is TRBV6-5, the J call TRBJ1-2; 8 positions match TRBD1. CDR3 length: 13 amino acids. V lost 6 bases, J lost 8 bases, and 8 bases stayed unmatched. Germline CDR1 is MNHEY and CDR2 is SVGAGI. The CDR3 nucleotides are TGTGCCAGCAGGACGGACAGGGTCGGAGGCTACACCTTC. Its translation is CASRTDRVGGYTF.